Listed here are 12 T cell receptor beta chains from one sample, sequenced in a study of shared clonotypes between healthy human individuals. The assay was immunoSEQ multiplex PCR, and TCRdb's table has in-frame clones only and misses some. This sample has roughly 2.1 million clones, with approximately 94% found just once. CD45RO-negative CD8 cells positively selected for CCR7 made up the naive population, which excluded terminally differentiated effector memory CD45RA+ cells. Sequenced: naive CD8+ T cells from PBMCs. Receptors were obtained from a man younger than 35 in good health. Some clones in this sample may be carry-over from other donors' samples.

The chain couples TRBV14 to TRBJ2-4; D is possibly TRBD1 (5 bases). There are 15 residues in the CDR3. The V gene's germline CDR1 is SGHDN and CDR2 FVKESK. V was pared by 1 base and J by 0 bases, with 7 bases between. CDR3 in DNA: TGTGCCAGCAGCCAAGGACAGATAGCCAAAAACATTCAGTACTTC. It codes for CASSQGQIAKNIQYF.

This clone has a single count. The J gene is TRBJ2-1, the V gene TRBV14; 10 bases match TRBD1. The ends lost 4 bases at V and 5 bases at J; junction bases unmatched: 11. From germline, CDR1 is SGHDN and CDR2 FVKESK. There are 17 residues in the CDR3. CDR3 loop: CASSPSFGTGDHNEQFF. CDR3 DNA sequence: TGTGCCAGCAGCCCTTCTTTCGGGACAGGGGACCACAATGAGCAGTTCTTC. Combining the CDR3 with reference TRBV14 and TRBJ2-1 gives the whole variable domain EAGVTQFPSHSVIEKGQTVTLRCDPISGHDNLYWYRRVMGKEIKFLLHFVKESKQDESGMPNNRFLAERTGGTYSTLKVQPAELEDSGVYFCASSPSFGTGDHNEQFFGPGTRLTVL.

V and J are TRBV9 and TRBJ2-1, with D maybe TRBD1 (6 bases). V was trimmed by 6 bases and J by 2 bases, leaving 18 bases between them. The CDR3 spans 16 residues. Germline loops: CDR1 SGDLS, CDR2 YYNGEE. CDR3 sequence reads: CASTPNPGDPYNEQFF. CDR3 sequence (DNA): TGTGCCAGCACCCCAAATCCAGGGGATCCCTACAATGAGCAGTTCTTC.

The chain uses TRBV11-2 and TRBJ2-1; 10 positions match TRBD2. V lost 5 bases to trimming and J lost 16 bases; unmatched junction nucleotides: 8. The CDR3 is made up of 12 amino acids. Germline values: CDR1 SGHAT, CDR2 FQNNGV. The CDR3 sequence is CASSPSSGRAFF. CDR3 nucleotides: TGTGCCAGCAGCCCAAGCAGCGGGAGGGCTTTCTTC. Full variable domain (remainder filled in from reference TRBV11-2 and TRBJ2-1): EAGVAQSPRYKIIEKRQSVAFWCNPISGHATLYWYQQILGQGPKLLIQFQNNGVVDDSQLPKDRFSAERLKGVDSTLKIQPAKLEDSAVYLCASSPSSGRAFFGPGTRLTVL.

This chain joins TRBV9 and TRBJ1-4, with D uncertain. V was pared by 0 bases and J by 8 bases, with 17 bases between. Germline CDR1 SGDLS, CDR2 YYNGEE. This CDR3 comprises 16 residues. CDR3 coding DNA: TGTGCCAGCAGCGTAGGTTTAGCGATTAAGGGCGAAAAACTGTTTTTT. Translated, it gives CASSVGLAIKGEKLFF.

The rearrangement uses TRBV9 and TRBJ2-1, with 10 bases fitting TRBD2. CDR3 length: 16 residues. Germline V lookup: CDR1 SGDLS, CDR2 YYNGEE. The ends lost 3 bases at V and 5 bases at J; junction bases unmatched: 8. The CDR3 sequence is CASSGTSGRRHNEQFF. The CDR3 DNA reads TGTGCCAGCAGCGGGACTAGCGGACGACGACACAATGAGCAGTTCTTC.

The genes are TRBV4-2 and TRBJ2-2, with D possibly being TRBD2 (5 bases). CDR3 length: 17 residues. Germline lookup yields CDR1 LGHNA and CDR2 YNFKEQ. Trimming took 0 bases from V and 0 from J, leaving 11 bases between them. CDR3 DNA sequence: TGTGCCAGCAGCCAAGATCTGGCTAGCTCGAACACCGGGGAGCTGTTTTTT. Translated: CASSQDLASSNTGELFF.

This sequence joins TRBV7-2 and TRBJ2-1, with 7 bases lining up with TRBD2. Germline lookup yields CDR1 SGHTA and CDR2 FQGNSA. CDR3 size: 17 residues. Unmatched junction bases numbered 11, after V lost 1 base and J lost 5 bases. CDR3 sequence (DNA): TGTGCCAGCAGCTTAGTGGTTGCGGGAGTATGGGACAATGAGCAGTTCTTC. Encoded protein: CASSLVVAGVWDNEQFF. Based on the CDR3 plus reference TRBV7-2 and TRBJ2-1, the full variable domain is GAGVSQSPSNKVTEKGKDVELRCDPISGHTALYWYRQSLGQGLEFLIYFQGNSAPDKSGLPSDRFSAERTGGSVSTLTIQRTQQEDSAVYLCASSLVVAGVWDNEQFFGPGTRLTVL.

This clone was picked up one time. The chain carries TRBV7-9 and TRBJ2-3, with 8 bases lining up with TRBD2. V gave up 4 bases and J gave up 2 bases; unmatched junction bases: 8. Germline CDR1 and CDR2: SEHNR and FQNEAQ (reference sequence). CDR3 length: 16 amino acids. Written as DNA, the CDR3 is TGTGCCAGCAGCTCCACTGTAGCGGGATACACAGATACGCAGTATTTT. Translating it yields CASSSTVAGYTDTQYF.

This chain's CDR3 is CASSVVRGNEQFF. CDR3 coding DNA: TGTGCCAGCAGCGTAGTCCGGGGGAATGAGCAGTTCTTC. The J gene is TRBJ2-1, the V gene TRBV9; D might be TRBD2 (6 bases). The CDR3 spans 13 residues. V was shortened by 0 bases and J by 7 bases, with 8 bases between the two germline ends. CDR1 is SGDLS and CDR2 is YYNGEE in the germline V gene.

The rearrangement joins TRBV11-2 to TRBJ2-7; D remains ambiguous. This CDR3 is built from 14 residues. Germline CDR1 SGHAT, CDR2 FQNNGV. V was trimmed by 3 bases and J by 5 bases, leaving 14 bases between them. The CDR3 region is CASSFIPIGDEQYF. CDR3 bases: TGTGCCAGCAGCTTCATACCGATCGGAGACGAGCAGTACTTC.

CDR3: CASSSRDITNYGYTF. Written as DNA, the CDR3 is TGTGCCAGCAGTAGCCGGGACATAACTAACTATGGCTACACCTTC. The V call is TRBV6-1, the J call TRBJ1-2; weak D call: TRBD1 (6 bases). The CDR3 consists of 15 residues. CDR1 and CDR2 from the germline V gene are MNHNS and SASEGT. The V and J ends lost 5 bases and 0 bases respectively, with 13 bases between them.